What follows are 14 T cell receptor beta chains derived from one specimen sequenced in a study of shared clonotypes between healthy human individuals. Here immunoSEQ multiplex PCR was the method, and the copy in TCRdb shows in-frame clones only, minus some. The profile covers roughly 2.5 million clones, with around nine tenths appearing a single time and 0.14% taken by the ten largest. The sample was naive CD4+ T cells sorted from blood. Described subset: CD45RA+ positively selected. The receptors stem from a man between 18 and 29 years old in good health.

This chain connects TRBV1 to TRBJ2-7; TRBD2, the D gene given by the table, was not confirmed from the DNA. TRBV1 counts as a pseudogene. CDR3 size: 16 residues. For the CDR3, the DNA is TGCACCAGCAGCCAAGGGACTAGCGGGAGGGCGTACGAGCAGTACTTC. Protein: CTSSQGTSGRAYEQYF.

The chain couples TRBV25-1 to TRBJ1-2; D is possibly TRBD1 (6 bases). The CDR3 extends over 13 amino acids. Germline CDR1 is MGHDK and CDR2 is SYGVNS. V lost 3 bases and J lost 6, with 11 bases in between. Here the CDR3 reads CASSEAGTNGYTF. Written as DNA, the CDR3 is TGTGCCAGCAGTGAGGCCGGGACAAATGGCTACACCTTC.

The chain combines TRBV7-3 with TRBJ2-3; D is possibly TRBD1 or TRBD2 (5 bases each). Germline V gene sequence: CDR1 SGHTA, CDR2 FQGTGA. The CDR3 spans 14 residues. V was clipped by 2 bases and J by 2 bases, with 8 bases between them. CDR3: CASSLGGFTDTQYF. DNA of the CDR3: TGTGCCAGCAGCTTAGGGGGATTCACAGATACGCAGTATTTT.

The rearrangement joins TRBV25-1 to TRBJ2-7; 7 nucleotides line up with TRBD2. The CDR3 extends over 13 amino acids. J was trimmed by 3 bases and V by 5 bases; bases with no gene match: 4. Germline CDR1 MGHDK, CDR2 SYGVNS. CDR3 protein: CASSTREGYEQYF. As DNA, the CDR3 is TGTGCCAGCAGTACCAGGGAGGGCTACGAGCAGTACTTC.

The gene calls are TRBV5-1 and TRBJ1-2; TRBD1 agrees at 7 bases. CDR3 length: 13 amino acids. V shed 5 bases, J shed 8 bases, and the junction held 9 bases outside the gene matches. CDR1 SGHRS and CDR2 YFSETQ come from the germline V gene. CDR3 in amino acids: CASRGDRDFGYTF. For the CDR3, the DNA is TGCGCCAGCAGAGGGGACAGAGATTTCGGCTACACCTTC.

The chain couples TRBV7-9 to TRBJ2-1; no clear D gene. This CDR3 region has 15 residues. Deletions cut 5 bases from V and 8 bases from J, with 19 bases between. Germline CDR1 and CDR2: SEHNR and FQNEAQ (reference sequence). The CDR3 sequence: CASSERFKATHEQFF. CDR3 DNA sequence: TGTGCCAGCAGCGAACGTTTCAAAGCGACGCATGAGCAGTTCTTC.

CDR3 sequence (DNA): TGCGCCAGCAGCCAAGCACCGGGCCGGGAAGAGACCCAGTACTTC. Amino acids: CASSQAPGREETQYF. The rearrangement uses TRBV4-3 and TRBJ2-5; D unresolved. Germline CDR1 LGHNA, CDR2 YSLEER. Trimming removed 1 base at V and 3 bases at J, with 12 bases between. CDR3 length: 15 amino acids.

This chain connects TRBV29-1 to TRBJ1-1; D is perhaps TRBD1 (6 bases). The germline V gene encodes CDR1 SQVTM and CDR2 ANQGSEA. Trimming pared 4 bases from V and 1 base from J, leaving 13 bases between. The CDR3 length is 14 residues. The chain's CDR3 is CSVVRGQPNTEAFF. DNA of the CDR3: TGCAGCGTTGTACGCGGACAGCCGAACACTGAAGCTTTCTTT.

V gene TRBV19 combines with J gene TRBJ2-7; D possibly corresponds to TRBD1 (5 bases). The ends were cut back, 4 bases at V and 2 bases at J, with 12 bases in the middle. This CDR3 has 14 residues. Germline V gives CDR1 LNHDA, CDR2 SQIVND (reference sequence). The CDR3, as DNA: TGTGCCAGTAGTACTCGGACACTTACCTACGAGCAGTACTTC. Protein product: CASSTRTLTYEQYF.

CDR3 sequence (DNA): TGTGCCAGCAGCTTAGGGGGACTAGCAGACGAGCAGTACTTC. Translating gives CASSLGGLADEQYF. V and J are TRBV11-2 and TRBJ2-7, with 9 positions matching TRBD2. Trimming took 1 base from V and 5 from J; bases not matched to a gene: 3. Germline V gene lookup returns CDR1 SGHAT and CDR2 FQNNGV. This CDR3 is 14 amino acids long.

This clone was seen just once. V is TRBV6-1 and J is TRBJ1-2; D remains unclear. In germline, CDR1 is MNHNS, CDR2 SASEGT. CDR3 size: 13 residues. V was cut by 6 bases and J by 4 bases, with 12 bases left in between. The CDR3 sequence: CASREEPTYGYTF. CDR3 bases: TGTGCCAGCAGGGAGGAGCCTACCTATGGCTACACCTTC.

The chain has TRBV2 and TRBJ2-7; D tentatively fits TRBD1 or TRBD2 (5 bases each). Germline-derived CDR1 and CDR2 are SNHLY and FYNNEI. The ends were cut back, 4 bases at V and 6 bases at J, with 16 bases in the middle. The CDR3 is made up of 14 amino acids. CDR3 sequence (DNA): TGTGCCAGCAGTGTCCAAGGGACCGCTCTCGAGCAGTACTTC. Translated: CASSVQGTALEQYF. Together with reference TRBV2 and TRBJ2-7, the CDR3 gives the full variable domain: EPEVTQTPSHQVTQMGQEVILRCVPISNHLYFYWYRQILGQKVEFLVSFYNNEISEKSEIFDDQFSVERPDGSNFTLKIRSTKLEDSAMYFCASSVQGTALEQYFGPGTRLTVT.

The chain uses TRBV9 and TRBJ1-2; tentatively, D is TRBD1 (6 bases). This CDR3 contains 14 residues. Per the germline V gene, CDR1 is SGDLS and CDR2 is YYNGEE. With 4 bases removed from V and 6 bases from J, the gap between germline ends came to 16 bases. The CDR3: CASSTRDTTNGYTF. In DNA form, the CDR3 reads TGTGCCAGCAGCACCCGGGACACCACAAATGGCTACACCTTC.

J is TRBJ2-1 and V is TRBV7-9; D is possibly TRBD2 (6 bases). V was pared by 2 bases and J by 9 bases, with 14 bases between. The CDR3 runs 14 residues. The germline CDR1 and CDR2 sequences are SEHNR and FQNEAQ (reference sequence). Here the CDR3 DNA reads TGTGCCAGCAGCTTAACTAGCCCACTGGGTGAGCAGTTCTTC. Translation: CASSLTSPLGEQFF.